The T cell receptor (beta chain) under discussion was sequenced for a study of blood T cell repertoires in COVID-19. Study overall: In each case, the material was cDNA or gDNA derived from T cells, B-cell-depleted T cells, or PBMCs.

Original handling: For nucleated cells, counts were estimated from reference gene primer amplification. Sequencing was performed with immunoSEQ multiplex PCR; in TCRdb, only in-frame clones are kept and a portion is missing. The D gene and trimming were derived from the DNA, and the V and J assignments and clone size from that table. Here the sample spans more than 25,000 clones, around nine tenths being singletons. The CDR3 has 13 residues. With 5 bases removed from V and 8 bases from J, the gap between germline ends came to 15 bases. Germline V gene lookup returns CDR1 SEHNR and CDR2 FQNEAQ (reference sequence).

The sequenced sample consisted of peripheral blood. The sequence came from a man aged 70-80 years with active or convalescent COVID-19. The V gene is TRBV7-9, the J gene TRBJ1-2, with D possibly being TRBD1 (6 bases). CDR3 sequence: CASSQQGYEGYTF. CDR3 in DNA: TGTGCCAGCAGCCAACAGGGTTACGAGGGCTACACCTTC.